This T cell receptor beta chain was identified during a study of PD-1 blockade in classical Hodgkin lymphoma. Study-level information: Intravenous delivery of nivolumab at 3 mg/kg to patients occurred every 2 weeks.

Relapses following autologous stem cell transplantation were seen in all patients, with brentuximab vedotin exposure varying. Study-level findings and limits: Newly diagnosed patients reportedly trailed healthy donors in baseline TCR diversity. Nivolumab initiated under 1 year post-ASCT led to patient exclusion. It was CD4+ TCR diversity, not CD8+, that rose significantly by C4D1.

Notes on this clone: The antigen is unknown.

The CDR3 extends over 14 amino acids. V was clipped by 5 bases and J by 3 bases, with 13 bases between them. The germline CDR1 and CDR2 sequences are SGHAT and FQNNGV. The assay was immunoSEQ multiplex PCR, and TCRdb's table has in-frame clones only and misses some. The data show about 97,000 clones, approximately 90% seen once. The rearrangement uses TRBV11-2 and TRBJ1-1; no reliable D call. The receptor comes from a human donor with classical Hodgkin lymphoma. The sequences come from peripheral blood mononuclear cells (PBMCs), collected before the second cycle of nivolumab. The CDR3 spells CASSRTEGYTEAFF. CDR3 bases: TGTGCCAGCAGCCGGACGGAGGGCTACACTGAAGCTTTCTTT.